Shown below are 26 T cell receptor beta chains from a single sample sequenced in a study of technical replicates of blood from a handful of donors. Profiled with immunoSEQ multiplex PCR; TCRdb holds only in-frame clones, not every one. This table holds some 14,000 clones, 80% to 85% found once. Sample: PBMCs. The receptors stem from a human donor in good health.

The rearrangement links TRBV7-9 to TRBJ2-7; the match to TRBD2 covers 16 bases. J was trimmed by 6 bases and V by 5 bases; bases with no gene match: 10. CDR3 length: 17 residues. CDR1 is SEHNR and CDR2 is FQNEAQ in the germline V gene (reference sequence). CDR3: CASSGGTSGRAGGEQYF. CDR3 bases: TGTGCCAGCAGCGGTGGGACTAGCGGGAGGGCTGGTGGCGAGCAGTACTTC.

CDR3 in amino acids: CASGLQGYTIYF. DNA for the CDR3: TGTGCTAGTGGTTTGCAGGGTTACACCATATATTTT. V gene TRBV12-5 combines with J gene TRBJ1-3, with D tentatively TRBD1 (5 bases). CDR1 is LGHNT, CDR2 FRNRAP, per germline. The CDR3 is 12 amino acids. V lost 2 bases and J lost 8, with 7 bases in between.

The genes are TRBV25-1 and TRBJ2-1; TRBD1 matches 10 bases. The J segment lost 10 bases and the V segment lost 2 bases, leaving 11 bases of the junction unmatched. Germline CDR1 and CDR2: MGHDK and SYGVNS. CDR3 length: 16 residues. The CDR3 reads CASSEAWGTGVPEQFF. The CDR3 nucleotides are TGTGCCAGCAGTGAAGCCTGGGGGACAGGGGTACCCGAGCAGTTCTTC. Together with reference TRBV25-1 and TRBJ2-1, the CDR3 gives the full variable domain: EADIYQTPRYLVIGTGKKITLECSQTMGHDKMYWYQQDPGMELHLIHYSYGVNSTEKGDLSSESTVSRIRTEHFPLTLESARPSHTSQYLCASSEAWGTGVPEQFFGPGTRLTVL.

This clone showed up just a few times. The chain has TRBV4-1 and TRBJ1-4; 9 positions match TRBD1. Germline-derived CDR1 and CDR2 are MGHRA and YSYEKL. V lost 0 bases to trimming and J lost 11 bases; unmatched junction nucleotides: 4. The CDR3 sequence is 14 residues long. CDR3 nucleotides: TGCGCCAGCAGCCAAGATGGGACAGGGCGGAAACTGTTTTTT. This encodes CASSQDGTGRKLFF.

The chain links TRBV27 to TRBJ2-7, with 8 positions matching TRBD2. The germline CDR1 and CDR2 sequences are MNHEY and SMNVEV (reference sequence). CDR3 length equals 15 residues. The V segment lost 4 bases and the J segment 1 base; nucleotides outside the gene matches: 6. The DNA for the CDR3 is TGTGCCAGCAGTTCTGTTAGCGGGATATCCTACGAGCAGTACTTC. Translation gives CASSSVSGISYEQYF.

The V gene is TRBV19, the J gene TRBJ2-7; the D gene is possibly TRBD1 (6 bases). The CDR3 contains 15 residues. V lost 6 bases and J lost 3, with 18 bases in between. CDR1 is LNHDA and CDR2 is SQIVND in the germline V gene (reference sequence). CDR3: CASSPGTGNNYEQYF. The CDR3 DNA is TGTGCCAGTAGCCCGGGTACAGGGAATAACTACGAGCAGTACTTC. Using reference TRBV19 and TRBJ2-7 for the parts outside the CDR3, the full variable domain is DGGITQSPKYLFRKEGQNVTLSCEQNLNHDAMYWYRQDPGQGLRLIYYSQIVNDFQKGDIAEGYSVSREKKESFPLTVTSAQKNPTAFYLCASSPGTGNNYEQYFGPGTRLTVT.

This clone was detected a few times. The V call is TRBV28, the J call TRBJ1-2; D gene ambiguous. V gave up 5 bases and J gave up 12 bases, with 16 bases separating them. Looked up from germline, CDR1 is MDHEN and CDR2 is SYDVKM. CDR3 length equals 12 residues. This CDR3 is CASSANPQSHTF. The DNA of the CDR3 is TGTGCCAGCAGTGCCAACCCACAGTCTCACACCTTC.

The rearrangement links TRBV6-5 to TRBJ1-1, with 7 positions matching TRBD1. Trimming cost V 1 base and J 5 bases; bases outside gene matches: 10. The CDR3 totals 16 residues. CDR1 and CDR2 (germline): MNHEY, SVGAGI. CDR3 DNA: TGTGCCAGCAGTTACTTCAGACAGGGACAATGGACTGAAGCTTTCTTT. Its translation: CASSYFRQGQWTEAFF.

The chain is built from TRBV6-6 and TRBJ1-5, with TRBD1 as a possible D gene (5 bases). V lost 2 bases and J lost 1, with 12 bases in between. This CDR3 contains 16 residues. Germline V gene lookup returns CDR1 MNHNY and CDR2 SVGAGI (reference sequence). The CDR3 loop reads CASSYRGSESNQPQHF. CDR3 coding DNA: TGTGCCAGCAGTTACAGGGGCTCGGAAAGCAATCAGCCCCAGCATTTT.

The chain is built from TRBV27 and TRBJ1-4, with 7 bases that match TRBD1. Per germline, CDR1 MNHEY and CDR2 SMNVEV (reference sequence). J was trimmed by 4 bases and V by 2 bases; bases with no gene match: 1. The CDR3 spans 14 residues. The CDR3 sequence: CASSLGTDNEKLFF. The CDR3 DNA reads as TGTGCCAGCAGTTTAGGGACAGATAATGAAAAACTGTTTTTT. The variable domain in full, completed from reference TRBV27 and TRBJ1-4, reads EAQVTQNPRYLITVTGKKLTVTCSQNMNHEYMSWYRQDPGLGLRQIYYSMNVEVTDKGDVPEGYKVSRKEKRNFPLILESPSPNQTSLYFCASSLGTDNEKLFFGSGTQLSVL.

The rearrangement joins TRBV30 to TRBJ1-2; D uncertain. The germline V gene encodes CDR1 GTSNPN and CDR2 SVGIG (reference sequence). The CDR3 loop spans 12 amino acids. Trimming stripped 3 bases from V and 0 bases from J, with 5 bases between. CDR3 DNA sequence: TGTGCCTGGAGCGTTACTAACTATGGCTACACCTTC. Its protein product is CAWSVTNYGYTF.

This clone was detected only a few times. DNA for the CDR3: TGTGCCAGCAGTGCCACTATGAACACTGAAGCTTTCTTT. It encodes CASSATMNTEAFF. The V and J genes are TRBV25-1 and TRBJ1-1; no firm D call. Trimming took 4 bases from V and 0 from J, leaving 6 bases between them. This CDR3 is 13 amino acids long. The germline V gene has CDR1 MGHDK and CDR2 SYGVNS.

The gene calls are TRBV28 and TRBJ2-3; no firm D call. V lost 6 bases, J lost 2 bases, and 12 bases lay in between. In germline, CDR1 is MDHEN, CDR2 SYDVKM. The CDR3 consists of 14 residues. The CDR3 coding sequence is TGTGCCAGCAGGTTCGGCGGTTTCACAGATACGCAGTATTTT. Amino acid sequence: CASRFGGFTDTQYF.

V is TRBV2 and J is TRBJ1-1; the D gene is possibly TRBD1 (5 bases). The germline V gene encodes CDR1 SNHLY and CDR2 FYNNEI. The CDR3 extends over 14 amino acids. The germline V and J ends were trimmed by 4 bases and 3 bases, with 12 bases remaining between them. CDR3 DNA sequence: TGTGCCAGCAGTGCGCAGGGTACGGACACTGAAGCTTTCTTT. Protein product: CASSAQGTDTEAFF.

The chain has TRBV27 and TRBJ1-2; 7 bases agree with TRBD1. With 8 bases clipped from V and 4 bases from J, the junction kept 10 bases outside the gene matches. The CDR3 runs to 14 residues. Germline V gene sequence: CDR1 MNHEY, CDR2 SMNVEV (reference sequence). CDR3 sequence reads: CASRPGQYIYGYTF. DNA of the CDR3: TGTGCCAGCCGGCCGGGACAGTATATCTATGGCTACACCTTC.

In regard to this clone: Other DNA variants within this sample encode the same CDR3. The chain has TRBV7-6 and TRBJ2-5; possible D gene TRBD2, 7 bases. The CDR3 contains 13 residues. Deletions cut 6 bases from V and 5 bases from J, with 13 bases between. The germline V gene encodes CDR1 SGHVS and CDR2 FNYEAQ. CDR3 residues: CASSGGGGETQYF. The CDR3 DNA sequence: TGTGCCAGCAGTGGGGGAGGGGGGGAGACCCAGTACTTC.

DNA for the CDR3: TGTGCCAGCAGGGTCGGGCCGGGACAGGAAGTCGGGGAGCTGTTTTTT. This gives the protein CASRVGPGQEVGELFF. The J gene is TRBJ2-2, the V gene TRBV7-7; 8 bases match TRBD1. Germline loops: CDR1 SSHAT, CDR2 FNYEAQ (reference sequence). V lost 6 bases, J lost 7 bases, and 13 bases stayed unmatched. The CDR3 length is 16 residues.

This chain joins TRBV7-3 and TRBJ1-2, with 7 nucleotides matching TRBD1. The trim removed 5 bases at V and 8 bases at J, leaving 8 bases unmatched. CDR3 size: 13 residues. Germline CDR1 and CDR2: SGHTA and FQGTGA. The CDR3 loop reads CASSPDRVQGYTF. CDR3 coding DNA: TGTGCCAGCAGCCCCGACAGGGTGCAAGGCTACACCTTC.

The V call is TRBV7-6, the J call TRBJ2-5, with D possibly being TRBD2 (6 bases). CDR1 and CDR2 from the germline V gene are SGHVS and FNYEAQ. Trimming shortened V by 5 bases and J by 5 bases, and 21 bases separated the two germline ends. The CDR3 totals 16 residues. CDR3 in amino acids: CASSTVLSGEWETQYF. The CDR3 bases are TGTGCCAGCAGCACCGTCTTATCGGGAGAGTGGGAGACCCAGTACTTC.

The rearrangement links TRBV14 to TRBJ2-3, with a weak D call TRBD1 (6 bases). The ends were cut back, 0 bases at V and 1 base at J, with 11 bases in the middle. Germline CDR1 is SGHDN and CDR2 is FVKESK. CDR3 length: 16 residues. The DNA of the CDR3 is TGTGCCAGCAGCCAAGATCAGGACAGAGGCACAGATACGCAGTATTTT. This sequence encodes CASSQDQDRGTDTQYF.

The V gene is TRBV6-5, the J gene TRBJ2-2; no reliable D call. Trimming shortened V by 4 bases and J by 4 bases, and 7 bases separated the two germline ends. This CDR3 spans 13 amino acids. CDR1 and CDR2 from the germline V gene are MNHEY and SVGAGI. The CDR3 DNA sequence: TGTGCCAGCAGTTCTCCAGGCACCGGGGAGCTGTTTTTT. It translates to CASSSPGTGELFF.

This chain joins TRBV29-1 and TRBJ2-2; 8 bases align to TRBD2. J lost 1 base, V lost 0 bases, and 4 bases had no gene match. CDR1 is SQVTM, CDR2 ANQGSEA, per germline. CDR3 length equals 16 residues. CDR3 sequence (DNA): TGCAGCGTTGAAGAGGCGGGAGGACTGAACACCGGGGAGCTGTTTTTT. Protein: CSVEEAGGLNTGELFF.

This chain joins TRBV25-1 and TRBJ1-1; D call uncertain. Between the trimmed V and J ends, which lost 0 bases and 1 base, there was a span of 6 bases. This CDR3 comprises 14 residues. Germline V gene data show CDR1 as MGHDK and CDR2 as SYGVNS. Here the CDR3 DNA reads TGTGCCAGCAGTGAATACGGGAGGAACACTGAAGCTTTCTTT. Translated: CASSEYGRNTEAFF.

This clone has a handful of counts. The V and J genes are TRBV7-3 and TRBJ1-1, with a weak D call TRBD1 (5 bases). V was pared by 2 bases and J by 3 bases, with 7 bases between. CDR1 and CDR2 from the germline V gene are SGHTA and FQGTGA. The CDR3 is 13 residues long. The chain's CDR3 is CASSLGGDTEAFF. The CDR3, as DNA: TGTGCCAGCAGCTTAGGGGGGGACACTGAAGCTTTCTTT.

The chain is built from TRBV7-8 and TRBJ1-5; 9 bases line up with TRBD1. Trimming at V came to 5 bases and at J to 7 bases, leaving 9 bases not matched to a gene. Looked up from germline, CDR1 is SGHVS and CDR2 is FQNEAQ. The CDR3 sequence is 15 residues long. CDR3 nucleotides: TGTGCCAGCAGCCACTCGGGACAGGGCGGACAGCCCCAGCATTTT. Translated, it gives CASSHSGQGGQPQHF.

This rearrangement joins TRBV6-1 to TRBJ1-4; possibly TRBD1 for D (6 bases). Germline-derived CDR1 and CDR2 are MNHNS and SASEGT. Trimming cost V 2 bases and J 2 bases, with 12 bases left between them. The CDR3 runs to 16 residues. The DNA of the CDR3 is TGTGCCAGCAGTGAACAGGGGCTAAGGACTAATGAAAAACTGTTTTTT. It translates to CASSEQGLRTNEKLFF.